The T cell receptor (beta chain) described here comes from a study of identical twins. Overall study findings and caveats: Abundant beta clonotypes from cord blood had fewer insertions, unlike memory repertoires, which showed none.

TCRdb re-called the 5' RACE reads through MiXCR, storing one row per CDR3 protein. The data contain around 480,000 distinct CDR3 sequences, more than 13% of them seen just once; the ten biggest clones take up 0.95% to 1%. Many counts were recorded for this clonotype. Its antigen is not identified. The CDR3 spans 16 residues. Per the germline V gene, CDR1 is SGDLS and CDR2 is YYNGEE. The trim removed 4 bases at V and 6 bases at J, leaving 14 bases unmatched. The sample was also reused in another study, on yellow fever vaccine responses in identical twins.

The sample comprised CD4+ T cells sorted from blood. The sequence was collected from a woman aged 18-29 years in good health. V gene TRBV9 combines with J gene TRBJ2-3, with TRBD1 identical over 7 bases. The CDR3 DNA reads TGTGCCAGCAGCACTGGGACAGCTCTTTTGGTGGATACGCAGTATTTT. Amino acid sequence: CASSTGTALLVDTQYF.